These 21 T cell receptor beta chains originate from one sample sequenced in a study of shared clonotypes between healthy human individuals. Assay used: immunoSEQ multiplex PCR; TCRdb lists only in-frame clones, some missing. The sample shows hundreds of thousands of clones, 95% to 98% of them seen only once. Sequencing input: naive CD4+ T cells sorted from blood. As to subset: CD45RA+ positively selected. All receptors come from a woman aged 25 to 39 in good health.

The genes are TRBV7-2 and TRBJ2-5; D is uncertain. Germline V gives CDR1 SGHTA, CDR2 FQGNSA. This CDR3 is built from 15 residues. Trimming removed 1 base at V and 5 bases at J, with 14 bases between. CDR3 DNA: TGTGCCAGCAGCTTAGTGGTGGCTGTGTGGGAGACCCAGTACTTC. Protein sequence: CASSLVVAVWETQYF.

The chain couples TRBV19 to TRBJ2-1; 10 nucleotides match TRBD2. There are 13 residues in the CDR3. Germline CDR1 LNHDA, CDR2 SQIVND (reference sequence). V trimming: 7 bases; J trimming: 8 bases; junction bases outside the gene matches: 5. The CDR3 DNA sequence: TGTGCCAGTACTAGCGGGAGAGTTCATGAGCAGTTCTTC. As protein: CASTSGRVHEQFF. The entire variable domain, with the rest obtained from reference TRBV19 and TRBJ2-1, is as follows: DGGITQSPKYLFRKEGQNVTLSCEQNLNHDAMYWYRQDPGQGLRLIYYSQIVNDFQKGDIAEGYSVSREKKESFPLTVTSAQKNPTAFYLCASTSGRVHEQFFGPGTRLTVL.

The chain carries TRBV25-1 and TRBJ1-5, with D perhaps matching TRBD1 (5 bases). V was clipped by 2 bases and J by 2 bases, with 7 bases between them. Per the germline V gene, CDR1 is MGHDK and CDR2 is SYGVNS. This CDR3 spans 14 amino acids. In DNA, the CDR3 is TGTGCCAGCAGTGAAGCACAGGGCAATCAGCCCCAGCATTTT. Translated: CASSEAQGNQPQHF. The entire variable domain, with the rest obtained from reference TRBV25-1 and TRBJ1-5, is as follows: EADIYQTPRYLVIGTGKKITLECSQTMGHDKMYWYQQDPGMELHLIHYSYGVNSTEKGDLSSESTVSRIRTEHFPLTLESARPSHTSQYLCASSEAQGNQPQHFGDGTRLSIL.

The CDR3 bases are TGTGCCAGCAGGATAGGGGTCCCGAACACCGGGGAGCTGTTTTTT. It translates to CASRIGVPNTGELFF. The rearrangement links TRBV6-5 to TRBJ2-2; perhaps TRBD1 as D (5 bases). Trimming removed 6 bases at V and 0 bases at J, with 11 bases between. This CDR3 contains 15 residues. Germline assignment: CDR1 MNHEY and CDR2 SVGAGI.

The gene calls are TRBV19 and TRBJ2-7; possible D gene TRBD2, 5 bases. CDR1 is LNHDA, CDR2 SQIVND, per germline (reference sequence). The CDR3 extends over 14 amino acids. The germline V and J ends were trimmed by 3 bases and 3 bases, with 12 bases remaining between them. CDR3 sequence reads: CASSIWTGNYEQYF. CDR3 in DNA: TGTGCCAGTAGTATCTGGACTGGAAACTACGAGCAGTACTTC.

This clone was counted once. The rearrangement uses TRBV28 and TRBJ2-7; D might be TRBD1 (7 bases). V lost 8 bases and J 2 bases, leaving 13 bases between the germline ends. CDR1 is MDHEN, CDR2 SYDVKM, per germline. CDR3 length: 13 amino acids. CDR3 sequence: CASLEGAAYEQYF. In nucleotides, the CDR3 is TGTGCCAGCCTGGAGGGGGCTGCCTACGAGCAGTACTTC. Variable domain in full (rest from reference TRBV28 and TRBJ2-7): DVKVTQSSRYLVKRTGEKVFLECVQDMDHENMFWYRQDPGLGLRLIYFSYDVKMKEKGDIPEGYSVSREKKERFSLILESASTNQTSMYLCASLEGAAYEQYFGPGTRLTVT.

On this clone itself: Other DNA sequences in the same sample also yield this CDR3. This chain joins TRBV5-1 and TRBJ2-7; D is undetermined. The V gene's germline CDR1 is SGHRS and CDR2 YFSETQ. Deletions cut 4 bases from V and 4 bases from J, with 6 bases between. This CDR3 has 11 amino acids. CDR3 protein: CASSTHYEQYF. The CDR3 bases are TGCGCCAGCAGCACCCATTACGAGCAGTACTTC.

V and J are TRBV7-9 and TRBJ1-5; 10 bases agree with TRBD1. V was clipped by 5 bases and J by 5 bases; unmatched bases: 9. The CDR3 is 16 amino acids. Germline V gene data show CDR1 as SEHNR and CDR2 as FQNEAQ (reference sequence). The chain's CDR3 is CASSKGSGTGDQPQHF. The CDR3 nucleotides are TGTGCCAGCAGCAAAGGGTCCGGGACAGGGGATCAGCCCCAGCATTTT.

V usage is TRBV5-6 and J usage is TRBJ2-2, with TRBD2 matching over 14 bases. After removal of 4 bases from V and 6 bases from J, the junction contained 5 bases not matched to a gene. This CDR3 comprises 16 residues. The germline CDR1 and CDR2 sequences are SGHDT and YYEEEE. The CDR3 DNA reads as TGTGCCAGCAGCCGCGGACTAGCGGGAGGTTCCGGGGAGCTGTTTTTT. Translated: CASSRGLAGGSGELFF.

The rearrangement joins TRBV6-4 to TRBJ1-5; TRBD1 agrees at 9 bases. Germline loops: CDR1 MRHNA, CDR2 SNTAGT. The J segment lost 5 bases and the V segment lost 7 bases, leaving 18 bases of the junction unmatched. CDR3 length equals 18 residues. For the CDR3, the DNA is TGTGCCAGCATTATAAAGGGGACAGGGCGGACTTCGGATCAGCCCCAGCATTTT. Protein product: CASIIKGTGRTSDQPQHF.

This clone has just one count. The chain uses TRBV7-2 and TRBJ2-3; 12 positions agree with TRBD2. V shed 5 bases and J 6 bases; nucleotides not matched to a gene: 15. Germline V gives CDR1 SGHTA, CDR2 FQGNSA. CDR3 size: 18 residues. The CDR3 loop reads CASSRLSLTSGRRDTQYF. The DNA of the CDR3 is TGTGCCAGCAGCCGCCTCTCTCTTACTAGCGGGAGGCGCGATACGCAGTATTTT.

The CDR3 DNA is TGTGCCAGCGGACAGGGGAACACCATATATTTT. Residues: CASGQGNTIYF. The chain has TRBV2 and TRBJ1-3, with 9 bases lining up with TRBD1. V dropped 8 bases and J dropped 7; count of bases not matched to a gene: 0. CDR1 and CDR2 from the germline V gene are SNHLY and FYNNEI. CDR3 length equals 11 residues.

The chain links TRBV14 to TRBJ2-1; 7 bases are a match to TRBD1. Trimming at V came to 3 bases and at J to 1 base, leaving 9 bases not matched to a gene. The CDR3 extends over 17 amino acids. Per the germline V gene, CDR1 is SGHDN and CDR2 is FVKESK. CDR3 amino acids: CASSQRQGSGSYNEQFF. CDR3 nucleotides: TGTGCCAGCAGCCAGAGACAGGGTTCGGGTTCCTACAATGAGCAGTTCTTC. Variable domain in full (rest from reference TRBV14 and TRBJ2-1): EAGVTQFPSHSVIEKGQTVTLRCDPISGHDNLYWYRRVMGKEIKFLLHFVKESKQDESGMPNNRFLAERTGGTYSTLKVQPAELEDSGVYFCASSQRQGSGSYNEQFFGPGTRLTVL.

The chain recombines TRBV2 with TRBJ2-2, with 8 bases lining up with TRBD2. V lost 4 bases and J lost 4; bases outside the gene matches: 2. Per germline, CDR1 SNHLY and CDR2 FYNNEI. The CDR3 runs to 14 residues. As DNA, the CDR3 is TGTGCCAGCAGTGTTGCGGGAGGCACCGGGGAGCTGTTTTTT. Protein sequence: CASSVAGGTGELFF.

The rearrangement joins TRBV19 to TRBJ2-3; TRBD2 matches at 10 bases. The junction had 9 bases not matched to a gene; V was cut back by 5 bases and J by 1 base. Germline V lookup: CDR1 LNHDA, CDR2 SQIVND (reference sequence). The CDR3 runs to 17 residues. This CDR3 is CASSFTAGGAGTDTQYF. Here the CDR3 DNA reads TGTGCCAGTAGTTTCACAGCGGGAGGGGCGGGCACAGATACGCAGTATTTT.

The V call is TRBV18, the J call TRBJ1-1; D perhaps matches TRBD1 (6 bases). V was cut by 1 base and J by 1 base, with 10 bases left in between. Germline-derived CDR1 and CDR2 are KGHSH and LQKENI. The CDR3 has 15 amino acids. CDR3 region: CASSPRTAENTEAFF. CDR3 sequence (DNA): TGTGCCAGCTCACCACGGACAGCGGAGAACACTGAAGCTTTCTTT.

This chain joins TRBV28 and TRBJ1-2; tentative D call: TRBD1 (5 bases). V dropped 8 bases and J dropped 4 bases, with 14 bases sitting between them. Germline V gene sequence: CDR1 MDHEN, CDR2 SYDVKM. The CDR3 loop spans 13 amino acids. This CDR3 reads CASLRGNTYGYTF. The CDR3 region has the DNA TGTGCCAGCCTTCGGGGGAACACCTATGGCTACACCTTC.

This clone came up once. The chain combines TRBV5-4 with TRBJ2-3, with D tentatively TRBD1 or TRBD2 (6 bases each). The V and J ends lost 4 bases and 2 bases respectively, with 17 bases between them. The length of the CDR3 is 16 residues. Germline CDR1 is SGHNT and CDR2 is YYREEE (reference sequence). DNA of the CDR3: TGTGCCAGCAGCCTAAAGGGGGGTGACTACACAGATACGCAGTATTTT. It codes for CASSLKGGDYTDTQYF. The full variable domain, completed using reference TRBV5-4 and TRBJ2-3, is ETGVTQSPTHLIKTRGQQVTLRCSSQSGHNTVSWYQQALGQGPQFIFQYYREEENGRGNFPPRFSGLQFPNYSSELNVNALELDDSALYLCASSLKGGDYTDTQYFGPGTRLTVL.

The chain couples TRBV5-1 to TRBJ1-3; no clear D gene. V was cut by 3 bases and J by 0 bases, with 4 bases left in between. There are 13 residues in the CDR3. Germline CDR1 SGHRS, CDR2 YFSETQ. CDR3 bases: TGCGCCAGCAGCTCAAACTCTGGAAACACCATATATTTT. As protein: CASSSNSGNTIYF. The variable domain in full, completed from reference TRBV5-1 and TRBJ1-3, reads KAGVTQTPRYLIKTRGQQVTLSCSPISGHRSVSWYQQTPGQGLQFLFEYFSETQRNKGNFPGRFSGRQFSNSRSEMNVSTLELGDSALYLCASSSNSGNTIYFGEGSWLTVV.

This sequence joins TRBV27 and TRBJ2-2, with 7 positions matching TRBD1. V lost 5 bases, J lost 5 bases, and 5 bases stayed unmatched. The CDR3 has 14 amino acids. CDR1 is MNHEY, CDR2 SMNVEV, per germline (reference sequence). The CDR3, as DNA: TGTGCCAGCAGTGGCAAACAGGGGACCGGGGAGCTGTTTTTT. Its protein is CASSGKQGTGELFF.

The chain combines TRBV30 with TRBJ1-1, with 10 positions matching TRBD1. CDR1 GTSNPN and CDR2 SVGIG come from the germline V gene (reference sequence). V trimming: 5 bases; J trimming: 6 bases; junction bases outside the gene matches: 6. This CDR3 region has 13 residues. This CDR3 is CAWETGGRSEAFF. DNA of the CDR3: TGTGCCTGGGAGACAGGGGGCAGGTCTGAAGCTTTCTTT.